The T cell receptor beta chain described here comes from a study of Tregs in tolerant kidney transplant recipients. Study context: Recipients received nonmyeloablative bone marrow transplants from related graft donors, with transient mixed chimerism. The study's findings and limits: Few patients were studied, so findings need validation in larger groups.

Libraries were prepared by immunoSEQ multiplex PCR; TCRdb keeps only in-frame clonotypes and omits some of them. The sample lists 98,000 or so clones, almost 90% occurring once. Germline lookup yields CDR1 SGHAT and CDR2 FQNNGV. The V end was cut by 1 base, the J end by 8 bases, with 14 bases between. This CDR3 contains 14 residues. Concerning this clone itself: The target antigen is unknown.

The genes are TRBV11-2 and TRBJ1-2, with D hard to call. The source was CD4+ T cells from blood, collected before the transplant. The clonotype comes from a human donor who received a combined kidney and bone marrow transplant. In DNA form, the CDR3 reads TGTGCCAGCAGCTTAGCATCGGGAGTGGAAGGCTACACCTTC. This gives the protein CASSLASGVEGYTF.